The entry that follows covers one T cell receptor (beta chain) sequence. Its specificity is unknown. These data are taken from a study of T cell responses to AZD1222 COVID-19 vaccine. Study as a whole: Some second doses came at about 4 weeks and others at about 12 weeks; these were pooled. Study-wide findings and caveats: The repertoires were collected only after the peak T cell response.

This CDR3 spans 16 amino acids. V was trimmed by 2 bases and J by 5 bases, leaving 15 bases between them. Germline V gives CDR1 KGHSH, CDR2 LQKENI. Sequenced by immunoSEQ multiplex PCR; TCRdb stores in-frame clones only, minus some. The sample has tens of thousands of clones, around 85% seen once. The sequences come from peripheral blood, collected on day 0 of AZD1222 vaccination. The receptor's source is an adult in good health. The chain is built from TRBV18 and TRBJ1-4; D is ambiguous. The CDR3 loop reads CASSPTTGPQNEKLFF. The CDR3, as DNA: TGTGCCAGCTCACCAACCACCGGACCACAAAATGAAAAACTGTTTTTT. Full variable domain (remainder filled in from reference TRBV18 and TRBJ1-4): NAGVMQNPRHLVRRRGQEARLRCSPMKGHSHVYWYRQLPEEGLKFMVYLQKENIIDESGMPKERFSAEFPKEGPSILRIQQVVRGDSAAYFCASSPTTGPQNEKLFFGSGTQLSVL.